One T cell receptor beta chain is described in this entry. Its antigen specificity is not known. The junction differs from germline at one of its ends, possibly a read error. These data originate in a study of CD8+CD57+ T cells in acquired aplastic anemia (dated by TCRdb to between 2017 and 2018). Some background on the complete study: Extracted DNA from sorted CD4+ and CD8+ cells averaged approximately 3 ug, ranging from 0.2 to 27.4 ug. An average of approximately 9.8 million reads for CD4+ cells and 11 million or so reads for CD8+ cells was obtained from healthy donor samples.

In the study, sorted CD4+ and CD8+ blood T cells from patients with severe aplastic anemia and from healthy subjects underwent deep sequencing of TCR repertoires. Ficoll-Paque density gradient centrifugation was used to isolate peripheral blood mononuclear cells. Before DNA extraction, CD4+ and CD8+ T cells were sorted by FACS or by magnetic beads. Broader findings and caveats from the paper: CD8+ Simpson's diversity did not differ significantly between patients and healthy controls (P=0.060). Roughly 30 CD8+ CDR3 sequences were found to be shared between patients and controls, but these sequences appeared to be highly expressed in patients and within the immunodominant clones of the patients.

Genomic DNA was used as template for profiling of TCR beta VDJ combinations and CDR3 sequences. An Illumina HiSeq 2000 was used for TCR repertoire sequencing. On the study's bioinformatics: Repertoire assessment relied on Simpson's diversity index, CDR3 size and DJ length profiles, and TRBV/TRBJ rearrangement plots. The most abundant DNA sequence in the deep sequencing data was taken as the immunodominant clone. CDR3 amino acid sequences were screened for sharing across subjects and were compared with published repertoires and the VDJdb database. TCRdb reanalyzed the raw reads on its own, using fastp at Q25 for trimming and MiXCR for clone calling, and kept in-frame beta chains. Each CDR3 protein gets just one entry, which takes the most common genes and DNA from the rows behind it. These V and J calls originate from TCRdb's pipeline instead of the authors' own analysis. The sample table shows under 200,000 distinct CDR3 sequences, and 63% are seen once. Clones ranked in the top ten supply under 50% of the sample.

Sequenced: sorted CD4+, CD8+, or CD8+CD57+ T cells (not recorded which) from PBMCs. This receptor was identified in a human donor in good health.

CDR3 loop: CASSYPGPSGNTIYF. The bases read TGTGCCAGCAGCTATCCAGGACCCTCTGGAAACACCATATACTTT. The chain couples TRBV5-4 to TRBJ1-3; the D gene cannot be named for sure. Taken from the germline V gene (reference sequence), the CDR1 and CDR2 loops are SGHNT and YYREEE. The CDR3 runs 15 amino acids, cysteine and phenylalanine included. The only DNA kept is the CDR3, 45 bases in frame from the first base.